A single sample is the source of the 17 T cell receptor beta chains below, sequenced in a study of T cell responses to AZD1222 COVID-19 vaccine (dated by TCRdb to the early 2020s). Sample time point, as interpreted from the label and publication: about 28 days (+/-7) after the second vaccine dose. The method behind the library was the immunoSEQ multiplex PCR assay. In its TCRdb copy, this immuneACCESS table keeps in-frame sequences only and misses some clones. Where compared with another copy, unresolved V genes explain less than half of these, and the others have no known cause. Present in this sample are more than 50,000 clones, roughly 87% of which were seen just once. Approximately 2.5% of the sample is taken by the ten largest. The sample in question was peripheral blood, obtained 28 days after the second AZD1222 dose. These receptors originate from an adult who received the AZD1222 COVID-19 vaccine.

This chain joins TRBV5-6 and TRBJ1-3, with 8 bases lining up with TRBD1. Germline V gene data show CDR1 as SGHDT and CDR2 as YYEEEE. The CDR3 totals 16 residues. Trimming removed 5 bases from V and 1 base from J; junction bases left unmatched: 8. CDR3 protein: CASSFRTGKSGNTIYF. The CDR3 DNA reads TGTGCCAGCAGTTTTCGGACAGGGAAGTCTGGAAACACCATATATTTT.

The sample holds one count of this clone. The CDR3 protein is CAISGLAGAGEQYF. CDR3 bases: TGTGCCATCAGCGGACTAGCGGGAGCGGGGGAGCAGTACTTC. This chain connects TRBV10-3 to TRBJ2-7; 13 bases are a match to TRBD2. V was pared by 6 bases and J by 7 bases, with 6 bases of the junction left unmatched. CDR1 is ENHRY, CDR2 SYGVKD, per germline. The CDR3 extends over 14 amino acids.

V usage is TRBV5-1 and J usage is TRBJ1-2, with D uncertain. The V end was cut by 0 bases, the J end by 2 bases, with 5 bases between. CDR1 SGHRS and CDR2 YFSETQ come from the germline V gene. The CDR3 is 13 amino acids. CDR3 nucleotide sequence: TGCGCCAGCAGCTTGGACGGGAACTATGGCTACACCTTC. This codes for CASSLDGNYGYTF.

The chain combines TRBV14 with TRBJ2-7, with 7 bases fitting TRBD1. The CDR3 sequence is 15 residues long. Germline V lookup: CDR1 SGHDN, CDR2 FVKESK. V gave up 4 bases and J gave up 2 bases; unmatched junction bases: 8. CDR3 DNA sequence: TGTGCCAGCAGCCCCCGACAGGGTAGAACCTACGAGCAGTACTTC. Encoded protein: CASSPRQGRTYEQYF.

This chain uses TRBV5-1 with TRBJ1-1, with TRBD1 identical over 11 bases. Losses at the gene ends were 4 bases for V and 5 bases for J; bases not matched to a gene: 7. The length of the CDR3 is 15 residues. In germline, CDR1 is SGHRS, CDR2 YFSETQ. CDR3 sequence (DNA): TGCGCCAGCAGCCGGACAGGGGGCGAAGGGACTGAAGCTTTCTTT. Translation gives CASSRTGGEGTEAFF.

This clone has only a few counts. The V gene is TRBV5-6, the J gene TRBJ2-7; TRBD1 matches at 9 bases. V lost 4 bases, J lost 6 bases, and 11 bases stayed unmatched. CDR1 is SGHDT, CDR2 YYEEEE, per germline. This CDR3 spans 15 amino acids. The CDR3 here is CASSAGDRAWREQYF. The CDR3 bases are TGTGCCAGCAGCGCCGGGGACAGGGCATGGCGCGAGCAGTACTTC.

The gene calls are TRBV5-1 and TRBJ2-7; the D is unclear. This CDR3 is built from 13 residues. Trimming pared 1 base from V and 7 bases from J, leaving 12 bases between. CDR1 SGHRS and CDR2 YFSETQ come from the germline V gene. The CDR3: CASSLSPKGEQYF. The CDR3 DNA is TGCGCCAGCAGCTTGAGCCCCAAAGGTGAGCAGTACTTC. The complete variable domain, with remaining parts taken from reference TRBV5-1 and TRBJ2-7, reads KAGVTQTPRYLIKTRGQQVTLSCSPISGHRSVSWYQQTPGQGLQFLFEYFSETQRNKGNFPGRFSGRQFSNSRSEMNVSTLELGDSALYLCASSLSPKGEQYFGPGTRLTVT.

The V call is TRBV7-3, the J call TRBJ2-2; D not certain. Germline lookup yields CDR1 SGHTA and CDR2 FQGTGA. Deletions cut 6 bases from V and 4 bases from J, with 9 bases between. The CDR3 consists of 13 residues. The CDR3 coding sequence is TGTGCCAGCAGGCAAACAGTCACCGGGGAGCTGTTTTTT. It codes for CASRQTVTGELFF.

The V gene is TRBV9, the J gene TRBJ2-1; D call uncertain. Germline V gives CDR1 SGDLS, CDR2 YYNGEE. V was clipped by 3 bases and J by 0 bases, with 16 bases between them. The CDR3 is 17 residues long. The CDR3 DNA sequence: TGTGCCAGCAGCGCCGGCTCCGACCCGAGCTCCTACAATGAGCAGTTCTTC. This encodes CASSAGSDPSSYNEQFF.

The sample holds a few counts of this clone. An end of the junction does not agree with germline; a read error may underlie this. The gene calls are TRBV19 and TRBJ1-5, with a weak D call TRBD1 (6 bases). CDR3 length: 13 residues. Germline-derived CDR1 and CDR2 are LNHDA and SQIVND (reference sequence). The CDR3: CASSPGQNRPQHF. In DNA form, the CDR3 reads TGTGCCAGTTCACCGGGACAAAATCGGCCCCAGCATTTT.

The chain combines TRBV5-1 with TRBJ2-2, with 8 bases that match TRBD1. J was trimmed by 2 bases and V by 0 bases; bases with no gene match: 3. The CDR3 is made up of 16 amino acids. From germline, CDR1 is SGHRS and CDR2 YFSETQ. The CDR3: CASSLATGGNTGELFF. CDR3 nucleotide sequence: TGCGCCAGCAGCTTGGCAACAGGGGGAAACACCGGGGAGCTGTTTTTT.

The rearrangement uses TRBV2 and TRBJ1-2; a possible D gene is TRBD1 (6 bases). The germline V gene has CDR1 SNHLY and CDR2 FYNNEI. V lost 6 bases and J 7 bases, leaving 18 bases between the germline ends. The CDR3 consists of 14 residues. DNA for the CDR3: TGTGCCAGCAGGCAAACAGGAGGGGGACCTGGCTACACCTTC. Protein sequence: CASRQTGGGPGYTF.

The V call is TRBV5-4, the J call TRBJ2-3; TRBD2 matches 7 bases. CDR3 length: 18 residues. V lost 2 bases, J lost 0 bases, and 12 bases stayed unmatched. Germline V gives CDR1 SGHNT, CDR2 YYREEE (reference sequence). The CDR3 sequence: CASSLVPLTSVSTDTQYF. In nucleotides, the CDR3 is TGTGCCAGCAGCTTAGTCCCTCTAACTAGCGTTAGCACAGATACGCAGTATTTT.

The V call is TRBV10-3, the J call TRBJ2-1; no definite D call. Trimming pared 5 bases from V and 7 bases from J, leaving 12 bases between. CDR1 ENHRY and CDR2 SYGVKD come from the germline V gene. The CDR3 length is 13 residues. The CDR3 region is CAISREQINEQFF. In DNA form, the CDR3 reads TGTGCCATCAGTAGGGAACAGATAAATGAGCAGTTCTTC.

The rearrangement uses TRBV28 and TRBJ1-5; the match to TRBD1 covers 7 bases. The V gene end was trimmed by 3 bases and the J gene end by 6 bases; junction bases not matched to a gene: 8. CDR1 MDHEN and CDR2 SYDVKM come from the germline V gene. The CDR3 covers 15 residues. The CDR3 loop is CASSFGQATRQPQHF. The DNA of the CDR3 is TGTGCCAGCAGTTTCGGACAGGCGACTCGTCAGCCCCAGCATTTT.

The chain joins TRBV6-5 to TRBJ2-3; the match to TRBD1 covers 7 bases. This CDR3 region has 15 residues. Germline assignment: CDR1 MNHEY and CDR2 SVGAGI. V was pared by 7 bases and J by 3 bases, with 10 bases of the junction left unmatched. CDR3 sequence: CASIVWDSFTDTQYF. Written as DNA, the CDR3 is TGTGCCAGCATTGTCTGGGACAGCTTTACAGATACGCAGTATTTT.

This sequence joins TRBV12-3 or TRBV12-4 and TRBJ1-2; D not certain. This CDR3 has 13 amino acids. V dropped 6 bases and J dropped 6 bases, with 14 bases sitting between them. Here the CDR3 DNA reads TGTGCCAGCAGGAGAACCGGGTCCCATGGCTACACCTTC. This gives the protein CASRRTGSHGYTF.